This T cell receptor beta chain was identified in a study of T cell repertoires in ileal Crohn's disease. Sequencing was performed with immunoSEQ multiplex PCR; in TCRdb, only in-frame clones are kept and a portion is missing. This table holds thousands of clones, about four fifths found once. The CDR3 loop spans 13 amino acids. Trimming removed 1 base at V and 5 bases at J, with 11 bases between. The germline gives CDR1 GTSNPN, CDR2 SVGIG (reference sequence). The specimen was ileal tissue. This receptor was obtained from an adult with Crohn's disease. The chain links TRBV30 to TRBJ2-5, with TRBD1 as a possible D gene (5 bases). The CDR3 DNA reads as TGTGCCTGGAGTGGCAGGGCCGGTGAGACCCAGTACTTC. Amino acids: CAWSGRAGETQYF.